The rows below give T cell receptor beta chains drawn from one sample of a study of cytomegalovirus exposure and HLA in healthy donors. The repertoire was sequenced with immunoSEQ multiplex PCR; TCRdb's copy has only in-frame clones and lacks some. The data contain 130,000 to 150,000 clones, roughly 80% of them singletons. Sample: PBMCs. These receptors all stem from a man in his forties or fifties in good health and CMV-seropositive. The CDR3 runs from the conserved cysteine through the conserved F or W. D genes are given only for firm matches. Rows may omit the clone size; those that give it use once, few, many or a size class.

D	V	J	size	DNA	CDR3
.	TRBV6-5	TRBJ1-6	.	TGTGCCAGCAGTTACTCGAGGCAGTCACCCAATTCACCCCTCCACTTT	CASSYSRQSPNSPLHF
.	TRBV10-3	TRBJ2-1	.	TGTGCCACACAGGACCCAAATTCCCCCTCCTACAATGAGCAGTTCTTC	CATQDPNSPSYNEQFF
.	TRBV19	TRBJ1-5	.	TGTGCCAGTAGTATAGTCGGAGACAATCAGCCCCAGCATTTT	CASSIVGDNQPQHF
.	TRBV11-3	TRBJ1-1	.	TGTGCCAGCAGCTTAACCTCGGGAGGGGGCACTGAAGCTTTCTTT	CASSLTSGGGTEAFF
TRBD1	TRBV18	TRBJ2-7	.	TGTGCCAGCTCACCTAGGACAGGGGACCTTTCCTACGAGCAGTACTTC	CASSPRTGDLSYEQYF
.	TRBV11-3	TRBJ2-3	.	TGTGCCAGCAGCGGGGGCGGTGATACGCAGTATTTT	CASSGGGDTQYF
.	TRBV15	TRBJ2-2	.	TGTGCCACCAGCAGACGATCATACCTGAGCCCGAACACCGGGGAGCTGTTTTTT	CATSRRSYLSPNTGELFF
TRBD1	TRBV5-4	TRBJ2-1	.	TGTGCCAGCAGCCACCGACAGGGTACCTACAATGAGCAGTTCTTC	CASSHRQGTYNEQFF
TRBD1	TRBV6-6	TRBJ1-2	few	TGTGCCAGCAGCGCGGGGAGAGGACAGGGGCCTGGCTACACCTTC	CASSAGRGQGPGYTF
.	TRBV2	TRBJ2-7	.	TGTGCCATTGAAAGGGGTGTTGGCTACGAGCAGTACTTC	CAIERGVGYEQYF
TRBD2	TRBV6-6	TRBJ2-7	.	TGTGCCAGCAGTTTGGGACTAGCGGGAGGGGAGCAGTACTTC	CASSLGLAGGEQYF
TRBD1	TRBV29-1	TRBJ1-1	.	TGCAGCGTTGCGGGACAGGGCCGGCGCACTGAAGCTTTCTTT	CSVAGQGRRTEAFF
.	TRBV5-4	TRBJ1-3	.	TGTGCCAGCAGCTTAGGGGGACACCCCTCTGGAAACACCATATATTTT	CASSLGGHPSGNTIYF
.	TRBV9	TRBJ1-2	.	TGTGCCAGCAGCGTAGGTACAGACTATGGCTACACCTTC	CASSVGTDYGYTF
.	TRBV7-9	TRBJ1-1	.	TGTGCCAGCCGGGAAGGACTCCCATACAACACTGAAGCTTTCTTT	CASREGLPYNTEAFF
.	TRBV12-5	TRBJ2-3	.	TGTGCTAGTGGTTTACTAGATACGCAGTATTTT	CASGLLDTQYF
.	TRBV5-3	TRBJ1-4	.	TGTGCCACCACCGGGTGTAGGTTGACTGAAAAACTGTTTTTT	CATTGCRLTEKLFF
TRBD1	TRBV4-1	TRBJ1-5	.	TGCGCCAGCAGCCAAAATGGACAGGGAGCAAGGAGCAATCAGCCCCAGCATTTT	CASSQNGQGARSNQPQHF
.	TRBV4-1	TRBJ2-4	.	TGCGCCAGCAGGCCTACTTTTCTGGCCAAAAACATTCAGTACTTC	CASRPTFLAKNIQYF
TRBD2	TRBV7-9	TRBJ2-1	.	TGTGCCAGCAGCACGGGTGCGGGACTAGCGGGGACCTACAATGAGCAGTTCTTC	CASSTGAGLAGTYNEQFF
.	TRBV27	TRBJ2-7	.	TGTGCCAGCAGAGTAGGGGCATCCTTGTTCCCCTACGAGCAGTACTTC	CASRVGASLFPYEQYF
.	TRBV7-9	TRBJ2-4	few	TGTGCCAGCAGTTCTATATTGGACATTCAGTACTTC	CASSSILDIQYF
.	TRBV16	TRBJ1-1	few	TGTGCCAGCAGTCCAGGGAGGACTGAAGCTTTCTTT	CASSPGRTEAFF
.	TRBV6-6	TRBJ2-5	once	TGTGCCAGCAGCATAGGGACTTTAGGGGAGACCCAGTACTTC	CASSIGTLGETQYF
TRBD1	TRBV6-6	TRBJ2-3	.	TGTGCCAGCAGTTACGCAGGGGGCCTTGCAGATACGCAGTATTTT	CASSYAGGLADTQYF
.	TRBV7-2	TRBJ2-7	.	TGTGCCAGCAGCTCTTACCTAGCCTACGAGCAGTACTTC	CASSSYLAYEQYF
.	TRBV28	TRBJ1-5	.	TGTGCCAGCAGTTTACGCAGTTGGCAGGCCGATCAGCCCCAGCATTTT	CASSLRSWQADQPQHF
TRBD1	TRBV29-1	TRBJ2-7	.	TGCAGCGTTGAAGTCGGGACAGCCTCCTACGAGCAGTACTTC	CSVEVGTASYEQYF